This T cell receptor (beta chain) was sequenced in a study of post-analysis software for immune sequencing data. Across the whole study: Courses of disease covered relapsing-remitting, secondary progressive and progressive-relapsing multiple sclerosis. General study results and limits: Multiple sclerosis patients had significantly lower normalized Chao1 diversity than controls. Clustering by F measure revealed strong co-clustering among samples prepared together in one batch. Roughly five TRBV segments appeared more often in patients than in controls, and TRBV5-6, TRBV5-1 and TRBV20-1 were among these.

Points on this clonotype: Its antigen is unknown.

The CDR3 totals 13 residues. V dropped 6 bases and J dropped 0; count of bases not matched to a gene: 5. CDR1 is DFQATT, CDR2 SNEGSKA, per germline (reference sequence). Unique molecular identifiers featured in each of the TCR beta cDNA libraries. One entry per CDR3 protein, called by TCRdb with MiXCR from the PCR reads. The sample yields some 690,000 distinct CDR3 sequences, 25% to 30% seen once. The gene calls are TRBV20-1 and TRBJ2-7; 7 bases agree with TRBD1. This clonotype was obtained from a girl between 5 and 17 years old with multiple sclerosis. The specimen was blood. The CDR3 here is CSARGQNSYEQYF. The CDR3 bases are TGCAGTGCCCGGGGACAGAACTCCTACGAGCAGTACTTC.